This is a list of T cell receptor beta chains from one sample in a study of T cell responses to AZD1222 COVID-19 vaccine. Profiling relied on immunoSEQ multiplex PCR, and the TCRdb table lists in-frame clones only, not all of them. Counted here are under 150,000 clones, about 90% occurring once; the ten biggest clones make up 1.6%. Sequenced here: peripheral blood, sampled 28 days after the second AZD1222 dose. The receptors here all came from an adult who received the AZD1222 COVID-19 vaccine. CDR3s include the opening cysteine and the closing phenylalanine or tryptophan. Each record gives: CDR3 protein, V gene, J gene, clone size. The size field is filled for only some rows; it gives once, few, many or a size class.

CDR3aa: CASSLGGVAGASFF
v_gene: TRBV7-2
j_gene: TRBJ2-1
abundance: NA

CDR3aa: CSARGTDTQYF
v_gene: TRBV20-1
j_gene: TRBJ2-3
abundance: NA

CDR3aa: CASSERVGNQPQHF
v_gene: TRBV3-1/TRBV3-2
j_gene: TRBJ1-5
abundance: NA

CDR3aa: CASSTRHGANEKLFF
v_gene: TRBV11-2
j_gene: TRBJ1-4
abundance: NA

CDR3aa: CATQAGGSGNTIYF
v_gene: TRBV10-3
j_gene: TRBJ1-3
abundance: NA

CDR3aa: CASREGGSGANVLTF
v_gene: TRBV6-1
j_gene: TRBJ2-6
abundance: NA

CDR3aa: CASSLDPGPYYNEQFF
v_gene: TRBV7-2
j_gene: TRBJ2-1
abundance: NA

CDR3aa: CASREGPIYGYTF
v_gene: TRBV6-1
j_gene: TRBJ1-2
abundance: NA

CDR3aa: CASSEWGRTGAQYF
v_gene: TRBV25-1
j_gene: TRBJ2-5
abundance: NA

CDR3aa: CASSRRGADTEAFF
v_gene: TRBV27
j_gene: TRBJ1-1
abundance: NA

CDR3aa: CASKEGRYNEQFF
v_gene: TRBV14
j_gene: TRBJ2-1
abundance: NA

CDR3aa: CASSTGLAGKSYEQYF
v_gene: TRBV5-1
j_gene: TRBJ2-7
abundance: NA

CDR3aa: CSVEDRREGNGYTF
v_gene: TRBV29-1
j_gene: TRBJ1-2
abundance: NA

CDR3aa: CASSRQIMNTEAFF
v_gene: TRBV28
j_gene: TRBJ1-1
abundance: NA

CDR3aa: CASTNGRQGVGQETQYF
v_gene: TRBV11-2
j_gene: TRBJ2-5
abundance: NA

CDR3aa: CASSLGTDTQYF
v_gene: TRBV11-2
j_gene: TRBJ2-3
abundance: NA

CDR3aa: CAWARQPFGNQPQHF
v_gene: TRBV30
j_gene: TRBJ1-5
abundance: NA

CDR3aa: CASSLNSGETQYF
v_gene: TRBV11-3
j_gene: TRBJ2-5
abundance: NA

CDR3aa: CASSLGTSGYEQYF
v_gene: TRBV28
j_gene: TRBJ2-7
abundance: once

CDR3aa: CASSLVSSGGLNYGYTF
v_gene: TRBV5-4
j_gene: TRBJ1-2
abundance: few

CDR3aa: CASSTGPPDGGYTF
v_gene: TRBV19
j_gene: TRBJ1-2
abundance: NA

CDR3aa: CASSAKVAGSPLHF
v_gene: TRBV9
j_gene: TRBJ1-6
abundance: NA

CDR3aa: CASRSHRGGWLFF
v_gene: TRBV6-5
j_gene: TRBJ1-4
abundance: NA

CDR3aa: CASSDKRGIEKLFF
v_gene: TRBV6-1
j_gene: TRBJ1-4
abundance: NA

CDR3aa: CASSDRTGHQPQHF
v_gene: TRBV28
j_gene: TRBJ1-5
abundance: NA

CDR3aa: CASSSGGGGNQPQHF
v_gene: TRBV28
j_gene: TRBJ1-5
abundance: NA

CDR3aa: CSVQQGAGSPLHF
v_gene: TRBV29-1
j_gene: TRBJ1-6
abundance: NA

CDR3aa: CASAGEPLRDTQYF
v_gene: TRBV7-3
j_gene: TRBJ2-3
abundance: NA

CDR3aa: CASSWTYHSQGYSNQPQHF
v_gene: TRBV28
j_gene: TRBJ1-5
abundance: NA

CDR3aa: CASSDYNQPQHF
v_gene: TRBV2
j_gene: TRBJ1-5
abundance: few

CDR3aa: CAWSRDLSGNTIYF
v_gene: TRBV30
j_gene: TRBJ1-3
abundance: few

CDR3aa: CASSVSGQGNEQFF
v_gene: TRBV2
j_gene: TRBJ2-1
abundance: NA